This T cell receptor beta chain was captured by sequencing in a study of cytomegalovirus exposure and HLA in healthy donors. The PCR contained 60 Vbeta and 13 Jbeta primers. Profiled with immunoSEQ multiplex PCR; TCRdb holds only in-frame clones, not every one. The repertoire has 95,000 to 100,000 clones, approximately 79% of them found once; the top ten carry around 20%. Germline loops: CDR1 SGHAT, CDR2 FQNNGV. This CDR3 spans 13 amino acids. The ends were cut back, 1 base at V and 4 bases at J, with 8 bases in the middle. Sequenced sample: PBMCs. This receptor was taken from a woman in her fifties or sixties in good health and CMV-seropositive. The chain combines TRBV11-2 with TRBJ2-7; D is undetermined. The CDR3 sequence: CASSLGLTYEQYF. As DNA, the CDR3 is TGTGCCAGCAGCTTAGGCCTTACTTACGAGCAGTACTTC.